Shown below are 20 T cell receptor beta chains from a single sample sequenced in a study of OX40 agonist ivuxolimab in advanced cancers. The protocol was immunoSEQ multiplex PCR, while the TCRdb copy is restricted to in-frame clones and leaves out a portion. The sample shows roughly 13,000 clones, more than 80% of them seen only once. This specimen was CD4+ or CD8+ T cells sorted from blood, taken in a trial of the OX40 agonist ivuxolimab. These receptors all stem from an adult with an advanced solid tumor such as melanoma, head and neck, liver or kidney cancer.

V gene TRBV11-3 combines with J gene TRBJ2-1, with D unclear. V gave up 2 bases and J gave up 7 bases, with 6 bases separating them. Germline V gene lookup returns CDR1 SGHNT and CDR2 YENEEA. This CDR3 comprises 12 residues. The CDR3 region has the DNA TGTGCCAGCAGCTTACAAGGGAATGAGCAGTTCTTC. Translated: CASSLQGNEQFF.

The rearrangement joins TRBV20-1 to TRBJ1-2; unclear D gene. V lost 0 bases, J lost 7 bases, and 6 bases lay in between. CDR3 length: 11 residues. Germline CDR1 DFQATT, CDR2 SNEGSKA (reference sequence). The CDR3 loop reads CSARDPTGYTF. The CDR3 DNA sequence: TGCAGTGCTAGAGATCCAACTGGCTACACCTTC.

This CDR3 reads CASKWGAPSYGYTF. The CDR3 nucleotides are TGTGCCAGCAAATGGGGGGCGCCTAGCTATGGCTACACCTTC. The chain recombines TRBV6-5 with TRBJ1-2; a possible D gene is TRBD1 (6 bases). Trimming left V 7 bases short and J 4 bases short, with 16 bases between. The CDR3 runs 14 residues. CDR1 MNHEY and CDR2 SVGAGI come from the germline V gene.

The chain joins TRBV27 to TRBJ2-5, with D unclear. The end of the DNA fits TRBJ2-7 better, so the J call may be wrong. The germline CDR1 and CDR2 sequences are MNHEY and SMNVEV (reference sequence). The CDR3 covers 15 residues. The CDR3 DNA sequence: TGTGCCAGCACTCCTCTCGGGTTTATTGGCCACGAGCAGTACTTC. Residues: CASTPLGFIGHEQYF.

The chain carries TRBV5-4 and TRBJ2-1; 8 bases match TRBD1. The ends lost 0 bases at V and 8 bases at J; junction bases unmatched: 7. The CDR3 runs to 15 residues. Germline CDR1 SGHNT, CDR2 YYREEE (reference sequence). The DNA for the CDR3 is TGTGCCAGCAGCTTGGCGGCAGGGGGCTATCATGAGCAGTTCTTC. It codes for CASSLAAGGYHEQFF.

The chain recombines TRBV4-1 with TRBJ2-5; D call uncertain. The CDR3 extends over 14 amino acids. Looked up from germline, CDR1 is MGHRA and CDR2 is YSYEKL. V lost 1 base and J lost 0, with 6 bases in between. CDR3 amino acids: CASSQVLYQETQYF. CDR3 sequence (DNA): TGCGCCAGCAGCCAAGTTTTGTACCAAGAGACCCAGTACTTC.

This sequence joins TRBV4-3 and TRBJ1-5; D is undetermined. Germline values: CDR1 LGHNA, CDR2 YSLEER. The CDR3 covers 17 residues. Trimming shortened V by 0 bases and J by 0 bases, and 12 bases separated the two germline ends. The CDR3 reads CASSQDRAVFSNQPQHF. The DNA for the CDR3 is TGCGCCAGCAGCCAAGACCGAGCGGTGTTTAGCAATCAGCCCCAGCATTTT.

The chain joins TRBV5-4 to TRBJ2-1; the match to TRBD2 covers 12 bases. The CDR3 runs to 16 residues. Germline V gene data show CDR1 as SGHNT and CDR2 as YYREEE (reference sequence). V trimming: 0 bases; J trimming: 6 bases; junction bases outside the gene matches: 4. CDR3 sequence: CASSLGLAGVGNEQFF. For the CDR3, the DNA is TGTGCCAGCAGCTTGGGACTAGCGGGAGTGGGCAATGAGCAGTTCTTC.

The chain has TRBV18 and TRBJ1-2, with D possibly being TRBD1 (6 bases). Germline V lookup: CDR1 KGHSH, CDR2 LQKENI. The V end was cut by 3 bases, the J end by 2 bases, with 10 bases between. The CDR3 runs to 14 residues. CDR3 sequence: CASSPAGANYGYTF. CDR3 DNA sequence: TGTGCCAGCTCACCGGCAGGGGCGAACTATGGCTACACCTTC.

The V gene is TRBV4-3, the J gene TRBJ2-6, with 12 bases identical to TRBD2. The CDR3 sequence is 17 residues long. The germline gives CDR1 LGHNA, CDR2 YSLEER. Trimming took 4 bases from V and 0 from J; bases not matched to a gene: 1. CDR3 protein: CASSPSGGASGANVLTF. CDR3 DNA sequence: TGCGCCAGCAGCCCTAGCGGGGGGGCCTCTGGGGCCAACGTCCTGACTTTC.

The chain uses TRBV10-3 and TRBJ2-5; possible D gene TRBD1, 6 bases. The CDR3 has 17 amino acids. Germline V CDR1 and CDR2: ENHRY, SYGVKD. V was shortened by 2 bases and J by 3 bases, with 19 bases between the two germline ends. The CDR3, as DNA: TGTGCCATCAGTGAGGGATTGGGGCAGGGGATTAAAGAGACCCAGTACTTC. It specifies CAISEGLGQGIKETQYF.

The chain uses TRBV6-5 and TRBJ2-7; a weak D match, TRBD2 (7 bases). The V end lost 3 bases, the J end lost 3 bases, and 12 bases lay between the germline ends. The germline CDR1 and CDR2 sequences are MNHEY and SVGAGI. The CDR3 runs to 14 residues. CDR3 sequence: CASSYGQRDYEQYF. In DNA form, the CDR3 reads TGTGCCAGCAGTTATGGACAGCGGGACTACGAGCAGTACTTC.

This clone was picked up one time. V usage is TRBV19 and J usage is TRBJ1-1, with D unresolved. Trimming pared 0 bases from V and 8 bases from J, leaving 16 bases between. The CDR3 contains 15 residues. Germline V gives CDR1 LNHDA, CDR2 SQIVND (reference sequence). CDR3 in amino acids: CASSIDPSRIREAFF. In nucleotides, the CDR3 is TGTGCCAGTAGTATAGATCCCTCCCGTATCAGGGAAGCTTTCTTT.

V gene TRBV6-6 combines with J gene TRBJ2-1; no clear D. Germline-derived CDR1 and CDR2 are MNHNY and SVGAGI (reference sequence). The CDR3 extends over 12 amino acids. V lost 0 bases and J 8 bases, leaving 5 bases between the germline ends. The chain's CDR3 is CASSYSTYEQFF. As DNA, the CDR3 is TGTGCCAGCAGTTACTCGACGTATGAGCAGTTCTTC.

This clone was observed a single time. The rearrangement uses TRBV19 and TRBJ2-5; 7 bases fit TRBD1. Trimming took 6 bases from V and 5 from J; bases not matched to a gene: 9. CDR3 size: 14 residues. Germline CDR1 reads LNHDA; CDR2 reads SQIVND (reference sequence). CDR3 sequence: CASRPQGSGETQYF. In DNA form, the CDR3 reads TGTGCCAGTAGACCACAGGGGTCGGGGGAGACCCAGTACTTC.

This clone was seen a few times. This chain uses TRBV13 with TRBJ1-1; 8 nucleotides agree with TRBD1. CDR3 length equals 15 residues. Trimming took 5 bases from V and 5 from J; bases not matched to a gene: 10. CDR1 and CDR2 from the germline V gene are PRHDT and FYEKMQ (reference sequence). The CDR3 nucleotides are TGTGCCAGCAGCGCTAGGACAGGGAGATTAACTGAAGCTTTCTTT. Its protein is CASSARTGRLTEAFF.

This clone has just one count. The rearrangement uses TRBV5-1 and TRBJ2-1; 9 bases are shared with TRBD2. V lost 2 bases and J lost 9; bases outside the gene matches: 6. This CDR3 has 14 residues. The V gene's germline CDR1 is SGHRS and CDR2 YFSETQ. CDR3 nucleotide sequence: TGCGCCAGCAGCTTTAAACTAGCGGGTTCTGAGCAGTTCTTC. Translation gives CASSFKLAGSEQFF.

This clone was detected only a few times. V is TRBV27 and J is TRBJ1-2; D is uncertain. Germline values: CDR1 MNHEY, CDR2 SMNVEV (reference sequence). V was pared by 2 bases and J by 7 bases, with 8 bases between. There are 12 residues in the CDR3. The CDR3 region is CASSLNGFGYTF. CDR3 nucleotide sequence: TGTGCCAGCAGTTTAAATGGGTTTGGCTACACCTTC.

The rearrangement links TRBV5-3 to TRBJ2-1; D not resolved. TRBV5-3 is designated an ORF whose function remains uncertain. The CDR3 extends over 15 amino acids. V was pared by 2 bases and J by 0 bases, with 9 bases between. CDR3 sequence reads: CARSFNWSSYNEQFF. The CDR3 DNA reads as TGTGCCAGAAGCTTCAACTGGAGCTCCTACAATGAGCAGTTCTTC.

The chain links TRBV18 to TRBJ1-2, with a possible D match to TRBD1 (6 bases). Trimming took off 8 bases at V and 6 bases at J, with 19 bases between the two ends. Germline V gene data show CDR1 as KGHSH and CDR2 as LQKENI. The CDR3 length is 14 residues. Here the CDR3 DNA reads TGTGCCAGCCTCAAACTGGGGGCGGCGAATGGCTACACCTTC. Its protein product is CASLKLGAANGYTF.